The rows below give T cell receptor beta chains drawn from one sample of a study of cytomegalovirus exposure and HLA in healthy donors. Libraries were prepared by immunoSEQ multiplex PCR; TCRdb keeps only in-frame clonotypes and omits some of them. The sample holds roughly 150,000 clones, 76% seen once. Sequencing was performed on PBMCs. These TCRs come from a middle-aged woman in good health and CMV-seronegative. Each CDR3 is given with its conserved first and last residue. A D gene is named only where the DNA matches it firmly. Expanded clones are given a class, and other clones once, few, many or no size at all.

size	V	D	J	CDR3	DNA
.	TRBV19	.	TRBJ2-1	CASSTSVSTYNEQFF	TGTGCCAGTAGTACAAGCGTTTCGACTTACAATGAGCAGTTCTTC
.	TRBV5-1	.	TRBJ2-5	CASSLTGGETQYF	TGCGCCAGCAGCTTGACCGGGGGAGAGACCCAGTACTTC
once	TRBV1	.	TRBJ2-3	CTSSQQPRAGGPRTDTQYF	TGCACCAGCAGCCAACAGCCGAGGGCGGGAGGGCCTCGCACAGATACGCAGTATTTT
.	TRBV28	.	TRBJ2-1	CASSLPQGLSFDEQFF	TGTGCCAGCAGTTTGCCCCAGGGTTTGAGTTTCGATGAGCAGTTCTTC
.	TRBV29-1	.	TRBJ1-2	CSVRAQPTVGYTF	TGCAGCGTCCGCGCTCAGCCGACAGTTGGCTACACCTTC
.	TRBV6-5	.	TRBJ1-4	CASMRDVNEKLFF	TGTGCCAGCATGCGGGACGTAAATGAAAAACTGTTTTTT
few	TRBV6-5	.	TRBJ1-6	CASSYGGGDSPLHF	TGTGCCAGCAGTTACGGGGGAGGTGATTCACCCCTCCACTTT
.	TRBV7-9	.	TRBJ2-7	CASSSPLMSYEQYF	TGTGCCAGCAGCTCCCCTCTAATGAGTTACGAGCAGTACTTC
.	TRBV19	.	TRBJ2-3	CASDSGGGADTQYF	TGTGCCAGCGATTCTGGGGGCGGCGCAGATACGCAGTATTTT
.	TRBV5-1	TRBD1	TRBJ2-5	CASSFQGTGEETQYF	TGCGCCAGCAGCTTCCAAGGGACAGGGGAAGAGACCCAGTACTTC
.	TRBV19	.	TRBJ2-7	CASSPPGEREQYF	TGTGCCAGTAGTCCGCCGGGGGAACGCGAGCAGTACTTC
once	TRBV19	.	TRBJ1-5	CASSPLIQPQHF	TGTGCCAGTAGTCCCTTAATTCAGCCCCAGCATTTT
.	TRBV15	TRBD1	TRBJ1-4	CATSKIPGQGGEKLFF	TGTGCCACCAGCAAGATACCGGGACAGGGAGGCGAAAAACTGTTTTTT
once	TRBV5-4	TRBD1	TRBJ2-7	CASSLDGDRGYEQYF	TGTGCCAGCAGCTTGGATGGGGACAGGGGCTACGAGCAGTACTTC
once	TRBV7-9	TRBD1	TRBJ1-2	CASSLYRGRDGYTF	TGTGCCAGCAGCTTATACAGGGGGCGCGACGGCTACACCTTC
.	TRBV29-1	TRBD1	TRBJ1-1	CSVYRGRNTEAFF	TGCAGCGTTTACAGGGGAAGGAACACTGAAGCTTTCTTT
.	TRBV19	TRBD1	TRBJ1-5	CASSVTTGGNQPQHF	TGTGCCAGTAGTGTCACGACAGGGGGCAATCAGCCCCAGCATTTT
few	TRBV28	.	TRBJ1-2	CASSQPGGLGYTF	TGTGCCAGCAGTCAACCGGGGGGGCTCGGCTACACCTTC
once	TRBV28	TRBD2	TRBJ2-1	CASSLSERGRSNEQFF	TGTGCCAGCAGTTTATCTGAGCGGGGGCGCAGTAATGAGCAGTTCTTC
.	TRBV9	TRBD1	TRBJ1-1	CASSARQGSAEAFF	TGTGCCAGCAGCGCAAGACAGGGATCCGCTGAAGCTTTCTTT
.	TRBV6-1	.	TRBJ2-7	CASTRPRGGSYEQYF	TGTGCCAGCACCCGGCCCCGAGGAGGCTCCTACGAGCAGTACTTC
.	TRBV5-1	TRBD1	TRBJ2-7	CASSDAPGQGAYEQYF	TGCGCCAGCAGCGACGCACCGGGACAGGGCGCCTACGAGCAGTACTTC
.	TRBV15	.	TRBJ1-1	CATSRGGVRAFF	TGTGCCACCAGCAGAGGGGGAGTGAGGGCTTTCTTT
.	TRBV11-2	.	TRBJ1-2	CASSPRPGPGGSYTF	TGTGCCAGCAGCCCGAGACCGGGCCCCGGGGGAAGCTACACCTTC
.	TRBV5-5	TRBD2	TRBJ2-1	CASSWTGIGTTSGREWEQFF	TGTGCCAGCAGCTGGACAGGGATAGGAACGACTAGCGGGAGAGAGTGGGAGCAGTTCTTC
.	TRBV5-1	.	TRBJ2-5	CASSLRAFQGYQETQYF	TGCGCCAGCAGCTTGCGGGCCTTTCAGGGGTACCAAGAGACCCAGTACTTC
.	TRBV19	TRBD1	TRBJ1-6	CASEDRDRSPLHF	TGTGCCAGTGAGGACAGGGACAGATCACCCCTCCACTTT
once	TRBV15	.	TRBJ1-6	CATSRAYGGINF	TGTGCCACCAGCAGAGCGTACGGCGGTATAAACTTT
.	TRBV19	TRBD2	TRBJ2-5	CASSPGLAGETQETQYF	TGTGCCAGTAGTCCCGGACTAGCGGGAGAGACCCAAGAGACCCAGTACTTC
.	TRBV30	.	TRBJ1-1	CAWNQNLNTEAFF	TGTGCCTGGAATCAAAACTTGAACACTGAAGCTTTCTTT
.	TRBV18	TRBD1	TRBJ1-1	CASSQDRKNTEAFF	TGTGCCAGCTCACAGGACAGGAAGAACACTGAAGCTTTCTTT
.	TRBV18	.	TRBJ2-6	CASSPPSQGPSLTF	TGTGCCAGCTCACCACCGTCGCAGGGCCCTTCCCTGACTTTC
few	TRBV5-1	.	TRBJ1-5	CASSRTAGSNQPQHF	TGCGCCAGCAGTCGGACAGCCGGAAGCAATCAGCCCCAGCATTTT
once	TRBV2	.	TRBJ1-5	CASSLMGLSNQPQHF	TGTGCCAGCAGCCTAATGGGACTTAGCAATCAGCCCCAGCATTTT
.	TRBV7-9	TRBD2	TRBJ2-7	CSSSLWVAGELEQYF	TGTTCCAGCAGCTTGTGGGTAGCGGGAGAATTAGAGCAGTACTTC
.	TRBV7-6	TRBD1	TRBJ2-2	CASSLYGTGGYTGELFF	TGTGCCAGCAGCTTATATGGGACAGGCGGGTACACCGGGGAGCTGTTTTTT
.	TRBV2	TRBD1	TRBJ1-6	CASSTYWGQGNKSPLHF	TGTGCCAGCAGCACCTACTGGGGACAGGGGAATAAGTCACCCCTCCACTTT
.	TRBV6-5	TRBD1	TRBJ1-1	CASSSGQGKSEAFF	TGTGCCAGCAGTTCCGGACAGGGAAAATCTGAAGCTTTCTTT
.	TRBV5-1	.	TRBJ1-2	CASSFMENYGYTF	TGCGCCAGCAGCTTCATGGAGAACTATGGCTACACCTTC
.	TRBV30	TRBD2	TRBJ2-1	CAWSPLAGASRNEQFF	TGTGCCTGGAGTCCCCTAGCGGGAGCATCTAGGAATGAGCAGTTCTTC
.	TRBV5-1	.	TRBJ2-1	CASSLVVGREQFF	TGCGCCAGCAGCTTGGTGGTCGGTCGGGAGCAGTTCTTC
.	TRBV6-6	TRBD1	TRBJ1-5	CASSYETGSSQPQHF	TGTGCCAGCAGTTACGAGACAGGGAGTTCTCAGCCCCAGCATTTT
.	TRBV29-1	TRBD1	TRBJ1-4	CSAQTGVGEKLFF	TGCAGCGCACAGACAGGGGTGGGAGAAAAACTGTTTTTT
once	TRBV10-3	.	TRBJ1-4	CAISETQGTNEKLFF	TGTGCCATCAGTGAGACCCAGGGAACTAATGAAAAACTGTTTTTT